The present entry profiles one T cell receptor beta chain with its context. The antigen is unknown. Sequencing used immunoSEQ multiplex PCR; TCRdb keeps in-frame clones, though not all of them. This table has about 72,000 clones, approximately 84% appearing once. The data belong to a study of T cells in localized non-small cell lung cancer. Points from the study as a whole: Appearing in adjacent lung were a median 57 of the top 100 tumor clones. The study found T cell clonality highest in uninvolved adjacent lung, above tumor. An association was observed between higher blood T cell density and longer overall survival. Heterogeneity within the tumor remains possible, as just one region underwent sequencing.

Germline V gene data show CDR1 as SGHRS and CDR2 as YFSETQ. There are 13 residues in the CDR3. V gave up 0 bases and J gave up 5 bases, with 9 bases separating them. The source of this sequence is a female donor at least 60 years old with stage I lung adenocarcinoma. The chain employs TRBV5-1 and TRBJ2-7; D is unresolved. The source was peripheral blood, collected before any cancer treatment. The CDR3 reads CASSLVPTHEQYF. Here the CDR3 DNA reads TGCGCCAGCAGCTTGGTTCCCACACACGAGCAGTACTTC.